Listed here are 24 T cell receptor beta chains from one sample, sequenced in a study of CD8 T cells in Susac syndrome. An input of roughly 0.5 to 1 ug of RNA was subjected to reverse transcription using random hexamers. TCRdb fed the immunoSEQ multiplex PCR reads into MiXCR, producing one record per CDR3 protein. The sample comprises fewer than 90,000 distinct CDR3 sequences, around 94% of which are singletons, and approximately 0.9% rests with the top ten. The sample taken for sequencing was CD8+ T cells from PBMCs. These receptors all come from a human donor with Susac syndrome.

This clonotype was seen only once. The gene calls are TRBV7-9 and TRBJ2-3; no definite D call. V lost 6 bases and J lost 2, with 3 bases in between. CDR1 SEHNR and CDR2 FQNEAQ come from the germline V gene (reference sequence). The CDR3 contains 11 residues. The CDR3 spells CASRPTDTQYF. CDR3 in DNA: TGTGCCAGCAGACCCACAGATACGCAGTATTTT.

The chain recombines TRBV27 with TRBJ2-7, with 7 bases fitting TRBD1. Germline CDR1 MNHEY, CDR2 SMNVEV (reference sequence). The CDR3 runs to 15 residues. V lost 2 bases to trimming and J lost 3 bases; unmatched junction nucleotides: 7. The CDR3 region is CASSLTGEGYYEQYF. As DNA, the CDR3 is TGTGCCAGCAGTTTAACAGGGGAAGGGTACTACGAGCAGTACTTC.

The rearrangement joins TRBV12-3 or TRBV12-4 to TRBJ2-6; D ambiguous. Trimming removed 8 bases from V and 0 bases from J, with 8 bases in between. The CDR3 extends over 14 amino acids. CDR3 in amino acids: CASVRSSGANVLTF. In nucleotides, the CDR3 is TGTGCCAGCGTCAGAAGCTCTGGGGCCAACGTCCTGACTTTC.

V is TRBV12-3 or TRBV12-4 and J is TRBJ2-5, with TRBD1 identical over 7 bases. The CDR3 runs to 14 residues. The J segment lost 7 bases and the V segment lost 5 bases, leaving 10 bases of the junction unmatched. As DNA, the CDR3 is TGTGCCAGCAGTGAAAATATACAGGGGACGACCCAGTACTTC. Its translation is CASSENIQGTTQYF.

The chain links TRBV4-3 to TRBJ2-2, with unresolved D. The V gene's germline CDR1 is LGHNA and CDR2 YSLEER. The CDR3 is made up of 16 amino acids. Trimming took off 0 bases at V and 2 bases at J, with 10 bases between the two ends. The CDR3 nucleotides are TGCGCCAGCAGCCAAGATCCGACGGATAACACCGGGGAGCTGTTTTTT. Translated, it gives CASSQDPTDNTGELFF.

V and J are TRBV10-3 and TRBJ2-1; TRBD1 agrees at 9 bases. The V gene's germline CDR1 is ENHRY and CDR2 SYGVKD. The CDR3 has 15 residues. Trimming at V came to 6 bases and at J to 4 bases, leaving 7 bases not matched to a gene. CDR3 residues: CAIRGQGDPYNEQFF. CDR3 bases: TGTGCCATCAGGGGACAGGGTGACCCGTACAATGAGCAGTTCTTC.

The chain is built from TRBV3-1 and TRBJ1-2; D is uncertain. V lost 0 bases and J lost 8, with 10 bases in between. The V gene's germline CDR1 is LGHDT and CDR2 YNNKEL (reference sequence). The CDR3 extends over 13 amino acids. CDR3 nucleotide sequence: TGTGCCAGCAGCCAAGAGGAGGGCCAAGGCTACACCTTC. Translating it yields CASSQEEGQGYTF.

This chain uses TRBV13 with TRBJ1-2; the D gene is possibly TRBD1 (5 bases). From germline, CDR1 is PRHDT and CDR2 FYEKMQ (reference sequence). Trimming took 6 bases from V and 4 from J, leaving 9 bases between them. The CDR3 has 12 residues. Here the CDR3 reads CASSVDSYGYTF. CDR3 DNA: TGTGCCAGCAGTGTTGACAGCTATGGCTACACCTTC.

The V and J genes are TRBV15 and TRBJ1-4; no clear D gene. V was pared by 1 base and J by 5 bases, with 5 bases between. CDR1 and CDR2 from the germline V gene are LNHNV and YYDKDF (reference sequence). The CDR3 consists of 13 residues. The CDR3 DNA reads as TGTGCCACCAGCAGAGTAAGCAATGAAAAACTGTTTTTT. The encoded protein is CATSRVSNEKLFF.

CDR3 region: CASSPSGSGPPEYF. The CDR3 DNA reads as TGTGCCAGCAGCCCTAGCGGGAGTGGTCCCCCAGAGTACTTC. This chain uses TRBV7-8 with TRBJ2-7; 10 nucleotides agree with TRBD2. CDR1 is SGHVS and CDR2 is FQNEAQ in the germline V gene. The junction had 12 bases not matched to a gene; V was cut back by 5 bases and J by 11 bases. The CDR3 consists of 14 residues.

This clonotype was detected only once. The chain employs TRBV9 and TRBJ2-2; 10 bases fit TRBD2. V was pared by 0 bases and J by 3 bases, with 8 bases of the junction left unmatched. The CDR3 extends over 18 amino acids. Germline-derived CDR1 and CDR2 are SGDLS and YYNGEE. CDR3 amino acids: CASSVVNSGGYDTGELFF. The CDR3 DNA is TGTGCCAGCAGCGTAGTGAATAGCGGGGGGTATGACACCGGGGAGCTGTTTTTT. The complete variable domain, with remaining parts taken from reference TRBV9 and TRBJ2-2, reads DSGVTQTPKHLITATGQRVTLRCSPRSGDLSVYWYQQSLDQGLQFLIQYYNGEERAKGNILERFSAQQFPDLHSELNLSSLELGDSALYFCASSVVNSGGYDTGELFFGEGSRLTVL.

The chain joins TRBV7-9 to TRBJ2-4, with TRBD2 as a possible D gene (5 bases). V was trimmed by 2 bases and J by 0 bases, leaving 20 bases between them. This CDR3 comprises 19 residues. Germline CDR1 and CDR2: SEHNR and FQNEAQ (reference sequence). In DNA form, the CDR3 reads TGTGCCAGCAGCTTATGGGTAGGAGGTGGTTCAGAAGCCAAAAACATTCAGTACTTC. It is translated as CASSLWVGGGSEAKNIQYF. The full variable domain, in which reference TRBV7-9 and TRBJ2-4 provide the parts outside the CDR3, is DTGVSQNPRHKITKRGQNVTFRCDPISEHNRLYWYRQTLGQGPEFLTYFQNEAQLEKSRLLSDRFSAERPKGSFSTLEIQRTEQGDSAMYLCASSLWVGGGSEAKNIQYFGAGTRLSVL.

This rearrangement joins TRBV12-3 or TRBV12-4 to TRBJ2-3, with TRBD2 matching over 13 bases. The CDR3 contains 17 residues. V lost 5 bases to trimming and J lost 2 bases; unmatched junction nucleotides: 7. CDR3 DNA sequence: TGTGCCAGCAGTCCCGGGACTAGCGGGGTCCTCACAGATACGCAGTATTTT. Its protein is CASSPGTSGVLTDTQYF.

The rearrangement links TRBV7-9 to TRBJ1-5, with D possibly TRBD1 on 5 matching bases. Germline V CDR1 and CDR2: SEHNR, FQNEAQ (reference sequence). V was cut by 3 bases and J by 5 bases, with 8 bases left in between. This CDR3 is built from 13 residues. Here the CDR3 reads CASSLGLDQPQHF. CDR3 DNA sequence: TGTGCCAGCAGCTTGGGGCTGGATCAGCCCCAGCATTTT.

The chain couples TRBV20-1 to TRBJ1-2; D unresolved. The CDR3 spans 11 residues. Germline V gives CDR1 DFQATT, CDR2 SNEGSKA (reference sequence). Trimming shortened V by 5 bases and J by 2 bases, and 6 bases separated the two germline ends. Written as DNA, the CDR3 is TGCAGTGCTCCGGACAACTATGGCTACACCTTC. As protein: CSAPDNYGYTF.

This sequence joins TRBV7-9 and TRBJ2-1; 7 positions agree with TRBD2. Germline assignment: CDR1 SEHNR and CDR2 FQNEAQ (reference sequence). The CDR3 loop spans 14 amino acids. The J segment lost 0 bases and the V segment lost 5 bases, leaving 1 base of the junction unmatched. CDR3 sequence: CASSAGVSYNEQFF. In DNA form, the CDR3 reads TGTGCCAGCAGCGCGGGGGTCTCCTACAATGAGCAGTTCTTC.

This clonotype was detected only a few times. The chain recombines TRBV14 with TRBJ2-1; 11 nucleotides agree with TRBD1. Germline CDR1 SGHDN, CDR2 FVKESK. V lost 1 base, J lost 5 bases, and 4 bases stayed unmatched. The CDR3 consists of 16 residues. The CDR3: CASSQVPGQGDNEQFF. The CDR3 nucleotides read TGTGCCAGCAGCCAAGTGCCGGGACAGGGGGACAATGAGCAGTTCTTC.

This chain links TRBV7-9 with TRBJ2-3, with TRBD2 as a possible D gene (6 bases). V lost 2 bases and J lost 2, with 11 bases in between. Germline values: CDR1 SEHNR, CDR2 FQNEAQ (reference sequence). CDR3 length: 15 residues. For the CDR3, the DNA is TGTGCCAGCAGCTTACCCGGGACTGCCACAGATACGCAGTATTTT. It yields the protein CASSLPGTATDTQYF.

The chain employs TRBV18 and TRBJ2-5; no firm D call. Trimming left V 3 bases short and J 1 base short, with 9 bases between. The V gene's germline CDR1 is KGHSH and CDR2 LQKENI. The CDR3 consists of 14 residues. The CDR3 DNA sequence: TGTGCCAGCTCACCTGAGAAGGGCCAAGAGACCCAGTACTTC. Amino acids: CASSPEKGQETQYF.

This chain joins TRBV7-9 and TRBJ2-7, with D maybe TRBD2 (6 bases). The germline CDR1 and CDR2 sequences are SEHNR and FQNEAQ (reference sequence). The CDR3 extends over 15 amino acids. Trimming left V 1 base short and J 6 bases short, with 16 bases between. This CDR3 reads CASSLDLSGGIEQYF. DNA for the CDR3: TGTGCCAGCAGCTTAGACCTAAGTGGAGGGATCGAGCAGTACTTC.

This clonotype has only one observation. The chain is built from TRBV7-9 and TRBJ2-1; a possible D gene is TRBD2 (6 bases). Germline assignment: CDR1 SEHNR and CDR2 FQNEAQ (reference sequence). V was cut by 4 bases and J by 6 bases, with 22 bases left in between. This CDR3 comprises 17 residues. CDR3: CASSSLRRASRVNEQFF. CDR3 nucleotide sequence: TGTGCCAGCAGCTCCCTCCGGAGGGCATCGCGGGTCAATGAGCAGTTCTTC.

This chain's CDR3 is CASSHDHTGELFF. In DNA form, the CDR3 reads TGCGCCAGCAGCCACGACCACACCGGGGAGCTGTTTTTT. The gene calls are TRBV5-1 and TRBJ2-2; D gene uncertain. CDR3 length equals 13 residues. Trimming shortened V by 4 bases and J by 3 bases, and 7 bases separated the two germline ends. Germline CDR1 and CDR2: SGHRS and YFSETQ.

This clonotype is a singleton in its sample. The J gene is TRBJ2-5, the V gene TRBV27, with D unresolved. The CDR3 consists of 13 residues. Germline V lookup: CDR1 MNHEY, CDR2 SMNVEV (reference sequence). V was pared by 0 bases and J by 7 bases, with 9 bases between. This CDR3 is CASSLSSHMTQYF. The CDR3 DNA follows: TGTGCCAGCAGTTTATCCTCCCATATGACCCAGTACTTC.

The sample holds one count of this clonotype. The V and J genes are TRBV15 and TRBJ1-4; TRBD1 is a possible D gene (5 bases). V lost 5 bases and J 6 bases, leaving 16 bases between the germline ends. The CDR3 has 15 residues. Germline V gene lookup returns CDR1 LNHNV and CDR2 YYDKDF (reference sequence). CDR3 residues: CATSGNQGQHEKLFF. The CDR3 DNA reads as TGTGCCACCAGCGGTAACCAGGGTCAGCATGAAAAACTGTTTTTT.